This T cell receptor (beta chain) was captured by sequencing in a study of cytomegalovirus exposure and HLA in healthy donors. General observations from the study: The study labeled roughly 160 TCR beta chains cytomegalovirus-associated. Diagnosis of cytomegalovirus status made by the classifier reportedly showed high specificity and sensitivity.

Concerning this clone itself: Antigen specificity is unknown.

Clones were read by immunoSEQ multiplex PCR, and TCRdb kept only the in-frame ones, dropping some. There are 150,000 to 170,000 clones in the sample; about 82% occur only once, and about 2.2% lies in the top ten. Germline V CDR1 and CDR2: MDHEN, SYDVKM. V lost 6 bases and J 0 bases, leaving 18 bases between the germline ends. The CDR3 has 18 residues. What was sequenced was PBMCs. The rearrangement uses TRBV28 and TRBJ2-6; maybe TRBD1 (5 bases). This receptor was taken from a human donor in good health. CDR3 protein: CASSSSLGHRSGANVLTF. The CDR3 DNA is TGTGCCAGCAGCTCATCCTTAGGACACCGCTCTGGGGCCAACGTCCTGACTTTC.